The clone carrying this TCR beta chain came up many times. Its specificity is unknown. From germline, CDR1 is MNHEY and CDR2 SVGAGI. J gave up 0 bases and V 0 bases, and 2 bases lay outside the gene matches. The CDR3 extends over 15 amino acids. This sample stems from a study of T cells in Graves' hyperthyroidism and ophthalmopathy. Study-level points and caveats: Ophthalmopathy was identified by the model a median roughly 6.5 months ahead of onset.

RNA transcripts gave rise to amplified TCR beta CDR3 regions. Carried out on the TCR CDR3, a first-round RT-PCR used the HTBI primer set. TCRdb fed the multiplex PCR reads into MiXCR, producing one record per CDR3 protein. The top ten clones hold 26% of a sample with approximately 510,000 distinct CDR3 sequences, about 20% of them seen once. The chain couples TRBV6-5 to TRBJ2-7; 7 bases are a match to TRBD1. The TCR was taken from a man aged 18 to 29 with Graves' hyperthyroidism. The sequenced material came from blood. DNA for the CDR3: TGTGCCAGCAGTTACTCGGGACAGAGCTCCTACGAGCAGTACTTC. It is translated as CASSYSGQSSYEQYF.